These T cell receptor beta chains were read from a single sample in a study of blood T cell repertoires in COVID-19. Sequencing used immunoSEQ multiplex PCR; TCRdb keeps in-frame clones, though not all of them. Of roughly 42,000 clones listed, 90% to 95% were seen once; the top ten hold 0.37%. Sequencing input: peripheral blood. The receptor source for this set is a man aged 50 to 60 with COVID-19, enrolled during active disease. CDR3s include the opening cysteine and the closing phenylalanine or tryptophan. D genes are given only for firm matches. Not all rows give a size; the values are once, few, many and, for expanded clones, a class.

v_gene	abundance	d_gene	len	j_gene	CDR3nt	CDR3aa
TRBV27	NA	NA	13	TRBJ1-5	TGTGCCAGCAGTTCCCGAGGAAACCAGCCCCAGCATTTT	CASSSRGNQPQHF
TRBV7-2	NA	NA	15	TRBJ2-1	TGTGCCAGCAGCTTAACTACACTAGTAGGCAATGAGCAGTTCTTC	CASSLTTLVGNEQFF
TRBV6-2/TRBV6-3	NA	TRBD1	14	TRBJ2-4	TGTGCCAGCAGTTACTCTCGGACAGGGAACATTCAGTACTTC	CASSYSRTGNIQYF
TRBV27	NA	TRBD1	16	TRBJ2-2	TGTGCCAGCAGCCTATCGGGACAGGGGGCCTCCGGGGAGCTGTTTTTT	CASSLSGQGASGELFF
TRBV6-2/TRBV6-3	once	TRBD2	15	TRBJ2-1	TGTGCCAGCAGCCGACTAGCGGGACAGTACAATGAGCAGTTCTTC	CASSRLAGQYNEQFF
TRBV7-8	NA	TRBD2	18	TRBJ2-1	TGTGCCAGCAGCTGGGATGGGACTAGCGGGACGATCTACAATGAGCAGTTCTTC	CASSWDGTSGTIYNEQFF
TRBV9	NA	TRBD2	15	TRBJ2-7	TGTGCCAGCAGCGAACGACTAGCGGGAGCTAGTGAGCAGTACTTC	CASSERLAGASEQYF
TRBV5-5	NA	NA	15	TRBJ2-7	TGTGCCAGCAGCCACCAGGCCTCGAGCTCCTACGAGCAGTACTTC	CASSHQASSSYEQYF
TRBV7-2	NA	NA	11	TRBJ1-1	TGTGCCAGCAGCCTCCAGGCTGAAGCTTTCTTT	CASSLQAEAFF
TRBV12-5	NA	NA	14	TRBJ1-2	TGTGCTAGTGGTTTGGGACAAGGTGTCTATGGCTACACCTTC	CASGLGQGVYGYTF
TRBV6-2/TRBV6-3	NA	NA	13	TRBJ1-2	TGTGCCAGCAGTCACCGGACTGCCTATGGCTACACCTTC	CASSHRTAYGYTF
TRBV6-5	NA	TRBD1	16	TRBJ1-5	TGTGCCAGCAGTTACCTAGGGACAGGGCTCGATCAGCCCCAGCATTTT	CASSYLGTGLDQPQHF
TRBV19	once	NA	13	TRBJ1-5	TGTGCCAGTAGTTACTTCAGCAATCAGCCCCAGCATTTT	CASSYFSNQPQHF
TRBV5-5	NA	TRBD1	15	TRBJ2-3	TGTGCCAGCAGCCGCGACAGGGGGCCCACAGATACGCAGTATTTT	CASSRDRGPTDTQYF
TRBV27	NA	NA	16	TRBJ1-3	TGTGCCAGCAGTTCACACTATGGCGACTCTGGAAACACCATATATTTT	CASSSHYGDSGNTIYF
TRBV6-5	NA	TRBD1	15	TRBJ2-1	TGTGCCAGCAGCTCGACAGGGGCTACCTACAATGAGCAGTTCTTC	CASSSTGATYNEQFF
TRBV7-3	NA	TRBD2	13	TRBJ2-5	TGTGCCAGCAGTCGGGGGCTAGCGGGGATCCAGTACTTC	CASSRGLAGIQYF
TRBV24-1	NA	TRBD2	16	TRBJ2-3	TGTGCCACCAGTGATTCGGGGCGGACTAGTTGGGATACGCAGTATTTT	CATSDSGRTSWDTQYF
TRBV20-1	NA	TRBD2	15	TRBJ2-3	TGCAGTGCTAGTTTCCTAGCGGGAGACTCAGATACGCAGTATTTT	CSASFLAGDSDTQYF
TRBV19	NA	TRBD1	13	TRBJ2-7	TGTGCCAGTAGTACGGGACAGATGGGCGAGCAGTACTTC	CASSTGQMGEQYF
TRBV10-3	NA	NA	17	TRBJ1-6	TGTGCCATCAGGGAGGGGAGGGGAGGCAGACAAGATTCACCCCTCCACTTT	CAIREGRGGRQDSPLHF
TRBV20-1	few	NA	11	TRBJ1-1	TGCAGTGCACGAGGGAACACTGAAGCTTTCTTT	CSARGNTEAFF
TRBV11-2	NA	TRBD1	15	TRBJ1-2	TGTGCCAGCAGCCCGTACGACAGGGTGGATTATGGCTACACCTTC	CASSPYDRVDYGYTF
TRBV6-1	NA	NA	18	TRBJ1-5	TGTGCCAGCAGTGAAAATGTTGGGGGCGGAACTCTGAGTCAGCCCCAGCATTTT	CASSENVGGGTLSQPQHF
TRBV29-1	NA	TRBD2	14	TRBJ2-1	TGCAGCGACTCTGGACTAGCGGGATATAATGAGCAGTTCTTC	CSDSGLAGYNEQFF
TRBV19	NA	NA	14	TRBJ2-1	TGTGCCAGTAGTCTCTCGGGCGGGCCCCCTGAGCAGTTCTTC	CASSLSGGPPEQFF
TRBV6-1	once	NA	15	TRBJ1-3	TGTGCCAGCAGTGAAGACAGGGTCTCTGGAAACACCATATATTTT	CASSEDRVSGNTIYF
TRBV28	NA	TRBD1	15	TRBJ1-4	TGTGCCAGCAGTCAACCCGGACAGGGGTCTGAAAAACTGTTTTTT	CASSQPGQGSEKLFF
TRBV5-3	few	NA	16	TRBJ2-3	TGTGCCAGAAGCCCCACAGGGGGGGGAGACACAGATACGCAGTATTTT	CARSPTGGGDTDTQYF
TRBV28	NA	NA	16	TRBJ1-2	TGTGCCAGCAGTTTATCCCGACAGCGAGACTTCTATGGCTACACCTTC	CASSLSRQRDFYGYTF
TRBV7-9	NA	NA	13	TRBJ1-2	TGTGCCAGCAGCTTAGCCCAGAACTATGGCTACACCTTC	CASSLAQNYGYTF
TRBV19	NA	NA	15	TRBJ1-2	TGTGCCAGTAGCGCCCTGGGAGAGACTAACTATGGCTACACCTTC	CASSALGETNYGYTF
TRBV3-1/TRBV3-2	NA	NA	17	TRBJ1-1	TGTGCCAGCAGCCAAGAGGCCCCCACGCGGGGGAACACTGAAGCTTTCTTT	CASSQEAPTRGNTEAFF
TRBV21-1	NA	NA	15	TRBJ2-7	TGTGCCAGCAGCAAAGGCTCAGGGCACTCCTACGAGCAGTACTTC	CASSKGSGHSYEQYF
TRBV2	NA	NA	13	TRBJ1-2	TGTGCCAGCAGACGGGAGACTAACTATGGCTACACCTTC	CASRRETNYGYTF
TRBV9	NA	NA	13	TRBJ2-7	TGTGCCAGCAGCCCTCCAACAACCTACGAGCAGTACTTC	CASSPPTTYEQYF
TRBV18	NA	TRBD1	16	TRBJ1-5	TGTGCCAGCTCCCGGTGGGACAGGGGGAGCAATCAGCCCCAGCATTTT	CASSRWDRGSNQPQHF
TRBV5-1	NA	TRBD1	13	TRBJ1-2	TGCGCCAGCAGCCCCCGGGACAGGGCCCAATACACCTTC	CASSPRDRAQYTF
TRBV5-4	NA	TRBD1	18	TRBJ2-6	TGTGCCAGCAGCTCCAAGGGGACAGGGAGCTTTGGGGCCAACGTCCTGACTTTC	CASSSKGTGSFGANVLTF
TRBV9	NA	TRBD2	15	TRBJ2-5	TGTGCCAGCAGCGTAGACACTAGCGGAGAAGAGACCCAGTACTTC	CASSVDTSGEETQYF
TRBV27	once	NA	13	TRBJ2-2	TGTGCCAGCAGTATGAGAGGCGCCGGGGAGCTGTTTTTT	CASSMRGAGELFF
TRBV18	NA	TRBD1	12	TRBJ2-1	TGTGCCAGCTCACGACAGGGCAATGAGCAGTTCTTC	CASSRQGNEQFF
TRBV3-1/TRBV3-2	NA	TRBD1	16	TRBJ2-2	TGTGCCAGCAGCCCCTTTACAGGGGCGGGCACCGGGGAGCTGTTTTTT	CASSPFTGAGTGELFF
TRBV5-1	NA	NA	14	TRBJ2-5	TGCGCCAGCAGCCCGTACGGAGTCCCAGAGACCCAGTACTTC	CASSPYGVPETQYF
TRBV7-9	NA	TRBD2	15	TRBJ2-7	TGTGCCAGCACCACCGGGCTAGCGGGAGGGCACGAGCAGTACTTC	CASTTGLAGGHEQYF
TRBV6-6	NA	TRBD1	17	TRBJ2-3	TGTGCCAGCAGTCGAAATGGGGACAGGACATCCACAGATACGCAGTATTTT	CASSRNGDRTSTDTQYF
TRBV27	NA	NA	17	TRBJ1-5	TGTGCCAGCAGTCCAGGCGAGGGGAGGGCACACAATCAGCCCCAGCATTTT	CASSPGEGRAHNQPQHF
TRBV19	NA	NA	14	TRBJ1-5	TGTGCCAGTAGTCCCCTAGGCAGTGGTCAGCCCCAGCATTTT	CASSPLGSGQPQHF
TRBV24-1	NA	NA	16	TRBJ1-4	TGTGCCACCAGTGATCCCGACGGAGCAACTAATGAAAAACTGTTTTTT	CATSDPDGATNEKLFF
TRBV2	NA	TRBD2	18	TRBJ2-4	TGTGCCAGCAGCCTAATCCAGCGGGAGGTCTGGAGGGGAGACATTCAGTACTTC	CASSLIQREVWRGDIQYF
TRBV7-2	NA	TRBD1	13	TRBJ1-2	TGTGCCAGCAGCTTACTAATGACAGGGGGGCACACCTTC	CASSLLMTGGHTF
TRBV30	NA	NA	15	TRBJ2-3	TGTGCCTGGAGTATCAACCAGGGCCGCACAGATACGCAGTATTTT	CAWSINQGRTDTQYF
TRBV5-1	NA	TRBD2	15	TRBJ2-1	TGCGCCAGCAGCTTGGCCGCGGGAGGGGTGAATGAGCAGTTCTTC	CASSLAAGGVNEQFF